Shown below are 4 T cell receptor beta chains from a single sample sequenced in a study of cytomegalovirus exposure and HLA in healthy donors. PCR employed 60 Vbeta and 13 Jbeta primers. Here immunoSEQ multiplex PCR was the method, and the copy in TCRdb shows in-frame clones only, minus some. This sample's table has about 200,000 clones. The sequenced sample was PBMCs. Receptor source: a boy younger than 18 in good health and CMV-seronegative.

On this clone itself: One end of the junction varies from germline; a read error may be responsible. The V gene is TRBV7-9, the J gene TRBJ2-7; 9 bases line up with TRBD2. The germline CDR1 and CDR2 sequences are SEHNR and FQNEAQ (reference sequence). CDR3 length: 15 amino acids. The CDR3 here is CAGSLGAGGTYEQYF. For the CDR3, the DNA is TGTGCCGGCAGTCTCGGGGCGGGGGGGACCTACGAGCAGTACTTC.

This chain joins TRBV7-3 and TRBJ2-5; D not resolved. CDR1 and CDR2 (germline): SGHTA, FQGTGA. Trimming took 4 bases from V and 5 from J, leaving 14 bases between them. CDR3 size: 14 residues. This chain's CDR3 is CASSSSVSGETQYF. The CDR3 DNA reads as TGTGCCAGCAGCTCCTCCGTGTCCGGTGAGACCCAGTACTTC.

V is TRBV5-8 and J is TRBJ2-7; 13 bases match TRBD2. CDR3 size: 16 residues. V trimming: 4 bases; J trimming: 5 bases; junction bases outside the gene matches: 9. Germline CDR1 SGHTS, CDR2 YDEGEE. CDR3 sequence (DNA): TGTGCCAGCAGCGACCTACTAGCGGGGGGGCTCAACGAGCAGTACTTC. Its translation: CASSDLLAGGLNEQYF.

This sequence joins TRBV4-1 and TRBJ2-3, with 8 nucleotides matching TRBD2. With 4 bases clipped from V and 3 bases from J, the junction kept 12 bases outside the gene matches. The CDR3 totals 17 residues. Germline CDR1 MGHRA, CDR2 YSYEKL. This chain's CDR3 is CASSLTGAKRGTDTQYF. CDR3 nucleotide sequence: TGCGCCAGCAGCCTCACGGGAGCGAAGCGGGGGACAGATACGCAGTATTTT.